The 20 T cell receptor beta chains given below trace back to one sample, sequenced in a study of lung T cells in sarcoidosis with Löfgren's syndrome. TCRdb used MiXCR to reprocess the reads, holding one entry per CDR3 protein. This repertoire shows about 63,000 distinct CDR3 sequences, 21% found once; its top ten account for less than 2.5%. Specimen: CD4+ T cells from PBMCs. The receptors derive from a human donor with sarcoidosis (Löfgren's syndrome or another form), or a control subject (not recorded which).

This clonotype was recorded many times. The gene calls are TRBV7-2 and TRBJ1-1, with D perhaps matching TRBD1 (5 bases). The ends were cut back, 7 bases at V and 7 bases at J, with 19 bases in the middle. Germline V CDR1 and CDR2: SGHTA, FQGNSA. The CDR3 consists of 14 residues. The CDR3 DNA is TGTGCCAGCAACCCGGGGTCGGCCGGGGGTGAAGCTTTCTTT. This codes for CASNPGSAGGEAFF.

The sample holds many counts of this clonotype. This chain joins TRBV20-1 and TRBJ2-5; D call uncertain. The CDR3 consists of 12 residues. V was clipped by 3 bases and J by 2 bases, with 7 bases between them. Germline V gene sequence: CDR1 DFQATT, CDR2 SNEGSKA (reference sequence). The CDR3 protein is CSASTAQETQYF. CDR3 DNA: TGCAGTGCTAGCACGGCTCAAGAGACCCAGTACTTC.

This clonotype appeared many times. This chain joins TRBV7-2 and TRBJ2-1; D is undetermined. CDR1 and CDR2 from the germline V gene are SGHTA and FQGNSA. The CDR3 is 13 residues long. V lost 3 bases, J lost 6 bases, and 9 bases lay in between. CDR3 residues: CASSLDRFNEQFF. CDR3 DNA sequence: TGTGCCAGCAGCTTGGATCGGTTCAATGAGCAGTTCTTC.

This clonotype came up many times. The chain has TRBV7-2 and TRBJ1-5; no reliable D call. CDR3 size: 13 residues. The V end lost 5 bases, the J end lost 4 bases, and 9 bases lay between the germline ends. Per germline, CDR1 SGHTA and CDR2 FQGNSA. CDR3 amino acids: CASSQDLNQPQHF. CDR3 in DNA: TGTGCCAGCAGCCAAGATTTAAATCAGCCCCAGCATTTT.

This rearrangement joins TRBV19 to TRBJ1-5, with D possibly matching TRBD1 (6 bases). This CDR3 region has 14 residues. V was pared by 8 bases and J by 2 bases, with 13 bases between. Germline-derived CDR1 and CDR2 are LNHDA and SQIVND (reference sequence). The CDR3 DNA is TGTGCCAGTGGGGAACAGGGAGGCAATCAGCCCCAGCATTTT. Translated, it gives CASGEQGGNQPQHF.

In the case of this clonotype: A much larger clone is a single base away; this may be a read error. The rearrangement links TRBV2 to TRBJ1-4; D gene unclear. CDR1 and CDR2 from the germline V gene are SNHLY and FYNNEI. The length of the CDR3 is 13 residues. The CDR3 protein is CASRQGLNEKLLF. CDR3 coding DNA: TGTGCCAGTAGACAAGGCCTTAATGAAAAACTGCTTTTT.

In its sample, this clonotype was seen once. The gene calls are TRBV5-8 and TRBJ1-5, with D perhaps TRBD1 (5 bases). The V end was cut by 0 bases, the J end by 0 bases, with 13 bases between. Germline V gene sequence: CDR1 SGHTS, CDR2 YDEGEE. The length of the CDR3 is 17 residues. CDR3 loop: CASSLAEWGNSNQPQHF. For the CDR3, the DNA is TGTGCCAGCAGCTTGGCCGAATGGGGCAATAGCAATCAGCCCCAGCATTTT.

The rearrangement uses TRBV6-4 and TRBJ1-6, with 10 positions matching TRBD1. This CDR3 has 15 residues. Germline lookup yields CDR1 MRHNA and CDR2 SNTAGT. Trimming at V came to 7 bases and at J to 3 bases, leaving 3 bases not matched to a gene. The DNA of the CDR3 is TGTGCCAGCACCCGGACAGGGGGCTATAATTCACCCCTCCACTTT. Its protein is CASTRTGGYNSPLHF.

In the case of this clonotype: As the CDR3 is not closed by the conserved phenylalanine or tryptophan, this likely results from a read error. The genes are TRBV12-3 or TRBV12-4 and TRBJ1-1; no reliable D call. The CDR3 is 16 amino acids. V was cut by 1 base and J by 7 bases, with 19 bases left in between. The CDR3: CASSLDGGRFGNEAFL. The CDR3 nucleotides read TGTGCCAGCAGTTTAGATGGCGGACGCTTTGGGAATGAAGCTTTCCTT.

To note about this clonotype: A clone one base away is much larger, so this may be a read error. The chain joins TRBV24-1 to TRBJ1-1, with 9 bases matching TRBD1. V gave up 6 bases and J gave up 11 bases; unmatched junction bases: 9. Germline V lookup: CDR1 KGHDR, CDR2 SFDVKD. The CDR3 loop spans 13 amino acids. CDR3 in amino acids: CATSTPGQGLAFF. CDR3 coding DNA: TGTGCCACCAGTACCCCAGGACAGGGGTTGGCTTTCTTT.

As concerns this clonotype: The germline gene is not matched at one end of the junction; a read error may be the cause. V gene TRBV7-9 combines with J gene TRBJ2-1; 10 bases are shared with TRBD1. This CDR3 has 14 residues. CDR1 and CDR2 (germline): SEHNR, FQNEAQ (reference sequence). This CDR3 reads CASSRGTGDNEQFF. In DNA form, the CDR3 reads TGCGCCAGCAGCCGCGGGACAGGGGACAATGAGCAGTTCTTC. Full variable domain (rest looked up from reference TRBV7-9 and TRBJ2-1): DTGVSQNPRHKITKRGQNVTFRCDPISEHNRLYWYRQTLGQGPEFLTYFQNEAQLEKSRLLSDRFSAERPKGSFSTLEIQRTEQGDSAMYLCASSRGTGDNEQFFGPGTRLTVL.

Note on this clonotype: A clone one base away is much larger, so this may be a read error. A read error is likely, as this CDR3 ends without the conserved phenylalanine or tryptophan. The J gene is TRBJ1-1, the V gene TRBV20-1; D is unclear. CDR3 size: 13 residues. CDR1 DFQATT and CDR2 SNEGSKA come from the germline V gene (reference sequence). V gave up 5 bases and J gave up 5 bases, with 15 bases separating them. CDR3 bases: TGCAGTGCTCTGGACGTGATAGGAACTGAAGCTTTCCTT. Translated: CSALDVIGTEAFL.

This clonotype came up many times. The rearrangement uses TRBV2 and TRBJ1-1, with D hard to call. Trimming removed 7 bases at V and 1 base at J, with 10 bases between. From germline, CDR1 is SNHLY and CDR2 FYNNEI. The CDR3 has 13 amino acids. As DNA, the CDR3 is TGTGCCAGCATCACGGACCAGAACACTGAAGCTTTCTTT. The encoded protein is CASITDQNTEAFF.

This chain uses TRBV2 with TRBJ1-2, with 8 bases lining up with TRBD1. This CDR3 region has 14 residues. The germline V gene has CDR1 SNHLY and CDR2 FYNNEI. The junction had 4 bases not matched to a gene; V was cut back by 6 bases and J by 1 base. The CDR3 DNA sequence: TGTGCCAGCAGGCGACAGGGGATTAACTATGGCTACACCTTC. This encodes CASRRQGINYGYTF.

This clonotype was counted at least ten times. The rearrangement links TRBV6-1 to TRBJ1-1; 9 bases fit TRBD1. This CDR3 comprises 15 residues. V shed 2 bases, J shed 3 bases, and the junction held 4 bases outside the gene matches. Per the germline V gene, CDR1 is MNHNS and CDR2 is SASEGT. This chain's CDR3 is CASSEPTGGDTEAFF. The CDR3 DNA sequence: TGTGCCAGCAGTGAACCGACAGGGGGGGACACTGAAGCTTTCTTT.

The rearrangement links TRBV19 to TRBJ1-1, with a tentative D call TRBD1 (5 bases). CDR3 length equals 16 residues. Per the germline V gene, CDR1 is LNHDA and CDR2 is SQIVND (reference sequence). V lost 7 bases and J lost 0, with 18 bases in between. The CDR3 sequence: CASTPRGTRMNTEAFF. CDR3 bases: TGTGCCAGTACCCCCCGGGGGACCCGGATGAACACTGAAGCTTTCTTT. The full variable domain, completed using reference TRBV19 and TRBJ1-1, is DGGITQSPKYLFRKEGQNVTLSCEQNLNHDAMYWYRQDPGQGLRLIYYSQIVNDFQKGDIAEGYSVSREKKESFPLTVTSAQKNPTAFYLCASTPRGTRMNTEAFFGQGTRLTVV.

V gene TRBV3-1 combines with J gene TRBJ2-1; D possibly corresponds to TRBD2 (6 bases). The CDR3 contains 12 residues. Per germline, CDR1 LGHDT and CDR2 YNNKEL (reference sequence). The ends were cut back, 4 bases at V and 8 bases at J, with 9 bases in the middle. CDR3: CASSRGADEQFF. The CDR3 DNA reads as TGTGCCAGCAGCCGCGGGGCGGATGAGCAGTTCTTC.

V is TRBV25-1 and J is TRBJ1-2, with 7 bases identical to TRBD1. The CDR3 runs 14 residues. V lost 6 bases, J lost 1 base, and 5 bases stayed unmatched. The germline gives CDR1 MGHDK, CDR2 SYGVNS. CDR3 sequence (DNA): TGTGCCAGCAGCAGGGACAGTGTTAACTATGGCTACACCTTC. It encodes CASSRDSVNYGYTF.

This clonotype has at least ten counts. The V and J genes are TRBV6-1 and TRBJ2-7, with TRBD1 identical over 7 bases. CDR1 and CDR2 from the germline V gene are MNHNS and SASEGT. The CDR3 totals 14 residues. Germline trimming cut 7 bases from V and 7 bases from J; bases unmatched to any gene: 13. This CDR3 is CASNLLGGREEQYV. The CDR3 region has the DNA TGTGCCAGCAATCTCCTAGGGGGCCGTGAGGAGCAGTACGTC.

The sample holds many counts of this clonotype. J is TRBJ1-2 and V is TRBV28, with 11 bases that match TRBD1. The CDR3 covers 18 residues. V was clipped by 5 bases and J by 3 bases; unmatched bases: 14. Per germline, CDR1 MDHEN and CDR2 SYDVKM. CDR3 bases: TGTGCCAGCAGTGCCTCCGGGACAGGGGGAGGAGGAGACTATGGCTACACCTTC. Its translation is CASSASGTGGGGDYGYTF.